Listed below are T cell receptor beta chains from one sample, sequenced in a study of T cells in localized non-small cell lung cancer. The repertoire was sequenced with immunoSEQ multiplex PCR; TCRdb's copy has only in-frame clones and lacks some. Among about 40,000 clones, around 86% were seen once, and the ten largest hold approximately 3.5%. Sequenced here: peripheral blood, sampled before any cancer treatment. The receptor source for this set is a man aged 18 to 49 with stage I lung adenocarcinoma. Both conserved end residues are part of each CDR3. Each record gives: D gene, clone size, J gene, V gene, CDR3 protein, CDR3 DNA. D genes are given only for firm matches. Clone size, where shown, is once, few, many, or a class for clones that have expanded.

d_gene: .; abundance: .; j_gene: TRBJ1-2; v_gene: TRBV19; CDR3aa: CASSIARGADYGYTF; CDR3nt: TGTGCCAGTAGTATAGCTAGGGGCGCGGACTATGGCTACACCTTC
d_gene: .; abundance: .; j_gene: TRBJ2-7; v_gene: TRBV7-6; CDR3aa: CASSPRPGPNYEQYF; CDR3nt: TGTGCCAGCAGCCCCCGGCCGGGACCCAACTACGAGCAGTACTTC
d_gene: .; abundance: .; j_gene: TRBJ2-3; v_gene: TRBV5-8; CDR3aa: CASSGTGTDTQYF; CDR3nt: TGTGCCAGCAGCGGAACAGGCACAGATACGCAGTATTTT
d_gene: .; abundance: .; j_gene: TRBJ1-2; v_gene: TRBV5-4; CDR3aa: CASSPGGNYGYTF; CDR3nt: TGTGCCAGCAGCCCTGGGGGTAACTATGGCTACACCTTC
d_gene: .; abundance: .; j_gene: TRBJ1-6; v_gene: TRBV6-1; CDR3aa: CAGAGTYNSPLHF; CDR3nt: TGTGCCGGAGCCGGGACTTATAATTCACCCCTCCACTTT
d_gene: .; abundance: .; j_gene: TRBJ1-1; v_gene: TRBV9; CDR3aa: CASSVVLNTEAFF; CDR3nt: TGTGCCAGCAGCGTAGTCCTTAACACTGAAGCTTTCTTT
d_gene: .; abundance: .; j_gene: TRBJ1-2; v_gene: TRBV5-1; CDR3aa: CASSGTGKWGYTF; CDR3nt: TGCGCCAGCAGCGGAACAGGGAAGTGGGGCTACACCTTC
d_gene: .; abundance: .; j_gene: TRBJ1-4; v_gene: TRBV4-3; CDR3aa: CASSRNPGRNEKLFF; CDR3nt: TGCGCCAGCAGCCGGAACCCGGGACGGAATGAAAAACTGTTTTTT
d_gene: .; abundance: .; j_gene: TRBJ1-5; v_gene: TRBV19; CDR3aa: CASSPSDARGQPQHF; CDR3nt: TGTGCCAGTAGCCCCTCGGACGCTCGCGGTCAGCCCCAGCATTTT
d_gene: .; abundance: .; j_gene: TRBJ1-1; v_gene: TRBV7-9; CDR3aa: CASSLPETTNTEAFF; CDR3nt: TGTGCCAGCAGCCTACCCGAGACAACGAACACTGAAGCTTTCTTT
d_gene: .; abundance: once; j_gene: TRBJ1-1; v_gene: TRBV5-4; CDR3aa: CASSPRRSRENTEAFF; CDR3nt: TGTGCCAGCAGCCCAAGGCGTAGCCGCGAGAACACTGAAGCTTTCTTT
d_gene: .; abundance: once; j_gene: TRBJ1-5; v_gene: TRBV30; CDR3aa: CAWSGPGNQPQHF; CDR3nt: TGTGCCTGGTCGGGGCCTGGCAATCAGCCCCAGCATTTT
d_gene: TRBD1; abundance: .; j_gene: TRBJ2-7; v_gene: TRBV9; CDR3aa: CASSVAGQGHDEQYF; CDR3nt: TGTGCCAGCAGCGTCGCAGGACAGGGTCACGACGAGCAGTACTTC
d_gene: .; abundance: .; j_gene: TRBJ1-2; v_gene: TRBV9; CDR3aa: CASSVEARGDYGYTF; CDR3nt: TGTGCCAGCAGCGTAGAAGCCAGGGGTGACTATGGCTACACCTTC
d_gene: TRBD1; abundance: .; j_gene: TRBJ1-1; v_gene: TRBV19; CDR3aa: CASGQESMNTEAFF; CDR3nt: TGTGCCAGTGGACAGGAAAGCATGAACACTGAAGCTTTCTTT
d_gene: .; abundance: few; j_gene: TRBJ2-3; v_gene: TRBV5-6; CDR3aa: CASSLATVLGSTDTQYF; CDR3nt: TGTGCCAGCAGCTTGGCCACGGTTCTGGGTAGTACAGATACGCAGTATTTT
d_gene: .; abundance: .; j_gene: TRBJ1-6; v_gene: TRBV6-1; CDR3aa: CASSESRGNSPLHF; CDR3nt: TGTGCCAGCAGTGAATCCAGGGGAAATTCACCCCTCCACTTT
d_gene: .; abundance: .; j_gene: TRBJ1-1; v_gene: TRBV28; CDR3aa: CASRPTQGRGTEAFF; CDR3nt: TGTGCCAGCAGGCCCACCCAGGGAAGGGGGACTGAAGCTTTCTTT
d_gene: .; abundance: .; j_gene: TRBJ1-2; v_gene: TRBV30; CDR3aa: CAWSRGRGNGYTF; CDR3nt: TGTGCCTGGAGTCGAGGGCGCGGCAATGGCTACACCTTC
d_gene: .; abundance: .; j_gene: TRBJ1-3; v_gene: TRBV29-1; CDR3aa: CSFQDSFSGNTIYF; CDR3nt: TGCAGCTTCCAGGACAGTTTCTCTGGAAACACCATATATTTT
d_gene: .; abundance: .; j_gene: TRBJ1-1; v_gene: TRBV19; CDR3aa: CASNRRGGGNTEAFF; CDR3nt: TGTGCCAGTAACCGCCGGGGGGGAGGGAACACTGAAGCTTTCTTT
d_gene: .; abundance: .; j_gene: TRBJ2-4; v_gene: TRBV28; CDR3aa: CASSDISRDIQYF; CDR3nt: TGTGCCAGCAGTGACATCTCCCGGGACATTCAGTACTTC
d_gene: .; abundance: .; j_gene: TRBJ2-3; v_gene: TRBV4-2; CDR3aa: CASSHPPGLRTDTQYF; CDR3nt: TGTGCCAGCAGCCATCCACCGGGACTGCGCACAGATACGCAGTATTTT
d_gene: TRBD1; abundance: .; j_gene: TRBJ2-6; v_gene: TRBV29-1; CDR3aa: CSVRQGSSGANVLTF; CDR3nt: TGCAGCGTGAGACAGGGGTCCTCTGGGGCCAACGTCCTGACTTTC
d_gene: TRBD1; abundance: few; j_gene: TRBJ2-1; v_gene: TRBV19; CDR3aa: CASSIGGTENYNEQFF; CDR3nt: TGTGCCAGTAGTATAGGGGGGACAGAAAACTACAATGAGCAGTTCTTC
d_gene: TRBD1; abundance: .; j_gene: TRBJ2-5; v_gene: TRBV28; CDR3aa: CASSRRDRGLKTQYF; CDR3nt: TGTGCCAGCAGCCGCCGGGACAGGGGGTTGAAGACCCAGTACTTC
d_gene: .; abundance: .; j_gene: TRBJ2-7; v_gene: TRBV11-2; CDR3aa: CASSPVTGRGPYEQYF; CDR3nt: TGTGCCAGCAGCCCCGTTACGGGCCGAGGGCCCTACGAGCAGTACTTC
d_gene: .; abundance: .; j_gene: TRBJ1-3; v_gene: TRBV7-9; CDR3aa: CASSLMEFGLGNTIYF; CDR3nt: TGTGCCAGCAGCTTAATGGAGTTTGGACTCGGAAACACCATATATTTT
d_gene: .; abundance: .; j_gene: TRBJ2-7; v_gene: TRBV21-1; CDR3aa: CASSMVGAESYEQYF; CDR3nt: TGTGCCAGCAGCATGGTAGGGGCGGAATCCTACGAGCAGTACTTC
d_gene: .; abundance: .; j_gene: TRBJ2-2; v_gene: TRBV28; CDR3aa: CASSSPGNTGELFF; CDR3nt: TGTGCCAGCAGTTCACCGGGGAACACCGGGGAGCTGTTTTTT
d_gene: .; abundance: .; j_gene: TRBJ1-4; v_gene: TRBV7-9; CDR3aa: CASSYNTLNSEKLFF; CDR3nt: TGTGCCAGCAGCTATAATACACTTAATAGCGAAAAACTGTTTTTT
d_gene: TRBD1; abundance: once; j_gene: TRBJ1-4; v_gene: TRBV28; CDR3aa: CASNAPRTGGDEKLFF; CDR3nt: TGTGCCAGCAACGCCCCCAGGACAGGCGGGGATGAAAAACTGTTTTTT
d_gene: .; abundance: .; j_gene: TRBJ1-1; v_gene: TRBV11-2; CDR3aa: CAERTARNTEAFF; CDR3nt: TGTGCCGAAAGGACAGCTAGGAACACTGAAGCTTTCTTT
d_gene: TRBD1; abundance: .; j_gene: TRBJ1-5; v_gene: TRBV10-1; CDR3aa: CATEKTLKGQGKDQPQHF; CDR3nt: TGCGCCACCGAAAAGACCCTCAAGGGACAGGGGAAAGATCAGCCCCAGCATTTT
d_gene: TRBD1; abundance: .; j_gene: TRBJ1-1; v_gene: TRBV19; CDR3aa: CASSLGQGASVWALRNTEAFF; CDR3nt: TGTGCCAGCTCCCTCGGACAGGGGGCTAGTGTTTGGGCATTAAGAAACACTGAAGCTTTCTTT
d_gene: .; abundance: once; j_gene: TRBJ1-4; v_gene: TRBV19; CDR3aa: CASSHMEGTNEKLFF; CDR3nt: TGTGCCAGTAGCCATATGGAGGGGACCAATGAAAAACTGTTTTTT
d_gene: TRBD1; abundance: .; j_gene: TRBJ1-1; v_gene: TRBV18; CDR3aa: CASSPYTGDTEAFF; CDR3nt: TGTGCCAGCTCACCTTATACAGGGGATACTGAAGCTTTCTTT
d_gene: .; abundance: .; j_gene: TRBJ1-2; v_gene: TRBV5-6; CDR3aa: CASSLRNYGYTF; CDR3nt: TGTGCCAGCAGCTTGCGTAACTATGGCTACACCTTC
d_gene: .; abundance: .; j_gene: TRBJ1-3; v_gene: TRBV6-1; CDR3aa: CATPSDIWFGNTIYF; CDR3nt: TGTGCCACCCCGTCGGACATATGGTTCGGAAACACCATATATTTT
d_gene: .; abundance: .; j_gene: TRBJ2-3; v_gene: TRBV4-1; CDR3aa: CASSLERIPGGGDTQYF; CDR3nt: TGCGCCAGCAGCCTAGAGCGGATCCCGGGCGGGGGCGATACGCAGTATTTT
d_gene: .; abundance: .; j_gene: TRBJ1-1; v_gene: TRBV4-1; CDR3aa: CASSLRGSDNTEAFF; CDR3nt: TGCGCCAGCAGCCTACGGGGTTCAGATAACACTGAAGCTTTCTTT
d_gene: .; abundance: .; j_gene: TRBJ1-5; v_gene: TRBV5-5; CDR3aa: CASSWEIEQPQHF; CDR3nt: TGTGCCAGCAGCTGGGAAATAGAGCAGCCCCAGCATTTT
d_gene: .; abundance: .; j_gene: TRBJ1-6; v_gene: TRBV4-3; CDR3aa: CASSQDFGAGLALHF; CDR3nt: TGCGCCAGCAGCCAAGATTTCGGGGCAGGATTGGCCCTCCACTTT
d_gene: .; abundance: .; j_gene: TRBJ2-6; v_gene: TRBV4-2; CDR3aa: CASSQAGAGLSGANVLTF; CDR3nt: TGTGCCAGCAGCCAAGCGGGGGCCGGCTTATCTGGGGCCAACGTCCTGACTTTC
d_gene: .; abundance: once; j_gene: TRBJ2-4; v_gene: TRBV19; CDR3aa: CASSKDGAPSGAKNIQYF; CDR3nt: TGTGCCAGTAGTAAAGATGGGGCGCCTTCGGGGGCCAAAAACATTCAGTACTTC
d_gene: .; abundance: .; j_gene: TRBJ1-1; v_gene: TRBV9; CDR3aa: CASTRDLNTEAFF; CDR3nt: TGTGCCAGCACAAGGGATCTCAACACTGAAGCTTTCTTT
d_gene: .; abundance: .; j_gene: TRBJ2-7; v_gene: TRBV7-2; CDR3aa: CASSWGSSYEQYF; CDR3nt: TGTGCCAGCAGCTGGGGCAGCTCCTACGAGCAGTACTTC
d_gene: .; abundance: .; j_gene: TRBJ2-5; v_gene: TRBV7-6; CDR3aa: CASSLGRGIGGYQETQYF; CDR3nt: TGTGCCAGCAGCTTAGGGAGGGGCATAGGGGGGTACCAAGAGACCCAGTACTTC
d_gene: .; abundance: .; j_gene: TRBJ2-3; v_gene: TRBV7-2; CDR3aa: CASSGEVGGSDTQYF; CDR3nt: TGTGCCAGCAGCGGGGAGGTGGGGGGCTCGGATACGCAGTATTTT
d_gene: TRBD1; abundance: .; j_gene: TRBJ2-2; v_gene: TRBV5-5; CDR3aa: CASSLEGQPNTGELFF; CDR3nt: TGTGCCAGCAGCTTGGAGGGACAGCCGAACACCGGGGAGCTGTTTTTT
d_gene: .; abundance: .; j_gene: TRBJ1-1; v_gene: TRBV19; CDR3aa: CASNTAGRMMNTEAFF; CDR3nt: TGTGCCAGTAACACGGCTGGGAGGATGATGAACACTGAAGCTTTCTTT
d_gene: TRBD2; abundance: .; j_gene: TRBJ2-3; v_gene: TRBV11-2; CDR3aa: CASSLGLAGDTDTQYF; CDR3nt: TGTGCCAGCAGCTTAGGACTAGCGGGGGACACAGATACGCAGTATTTT
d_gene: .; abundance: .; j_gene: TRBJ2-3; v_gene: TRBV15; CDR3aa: CATSGAMTSPPTDTQYF; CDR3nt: TGTGCCACCAGCGGAGCTATGACTTCACCTCCCACAGATACGCAGTATTTT
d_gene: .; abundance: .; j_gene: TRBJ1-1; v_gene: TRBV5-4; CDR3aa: CASSPGTGVGTEAFF; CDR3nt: TGTGCCAGCAGCCCGGGGACGGGGGTCGGCACTGAAGCTTTCTTT
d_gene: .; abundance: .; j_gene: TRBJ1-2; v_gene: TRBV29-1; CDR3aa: CSVYAQVGYGYTF; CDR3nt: TGCAGCGTTTATGCGCAAGTGGGCTATGGCTACACCTTC